The sequence of this T cell receptor beta chain was determined in a study of cytomegalovirus exposure and HLA in healthy donors. The PCR had 60 Vbeta and 13 Jbeta primers. Sequencing used immunoSEQ multiplex PCR; TCRdb keeps in-frame clones, though not all of them. The sample has some 180,000 clones, around 76% seen once; the top ten hold about 1.5%. J lost 4 bases, V lost 4 bases, and 11 bases had no gene match. The CDR3 is 16 residues long. Germline CDR1 and CDR2: KGHSH and LQKENI. Sequencing was carried out using PBMCs. This chain connects TRBV18 to TRBJ2-5; 8 bases agree with TRBD2. This receptor was identified in a man in his forties or fifties in good health and CMV-seronegative. The CDR3 loop reads CASSRKLAVGGETQYF. In DNA form, the CDR3 reads TGTGCCAGCTCACGGAAACTAGCGGTAGGGGGAGAGACCCAGTACTTC. Full variable domain (outside the CDR3, taken from reference TRBV18 and TRBJ2-5): NAGVMQNPRHLVRRRGQEARLRCSPMKGHSHVYWYRQLPEEGLKFMVYLQKENIIDESGMPKERFSAEFPKEGPSILRIQQVVRGDSAAYFCASSRKLAVGGETQYFGPGTRLLVL.